This section outlines one TCR beta chain sequence together with its context. The entry originates in a study of blood T cell repertoires in COVID-19. Per the study methods: Scientists estimated how many nucleated cells there were by amplifying reference gene primers. The repertoire was sequenced with immunoSEQ multiplex PCR; TCRdb's copy has only in-frame clones and lacks some. That table gives V, J and clone size, and the DNA gave D and trimming. Found here are about 370,000 clones, 75% to 90% of them singletons; the top ten hold more than 0.8%. The CDR3 sequence is 14 residues long. The V gene's germline CDR1 is SNHLY and CDR2 FYNNEI. V lost 8 bases and J lost 6; bases outside the gene matches: 9. Everyone who took part was roughly 18 to 89 years old, and they came from about 25 US areas. Self-reported history from a screening survey and questionnaire set each donor's cohort. Each recovered donor of Cohort 3 presented with two negative PCRs, clearance, or symptom resolution.

The chain uses TRBV2 and TRBJ1-5, with 8 bases that match TRBD1. Sequenced sample: PBMCs or T cells enriched from blood (not recorded which). This receptor was obtained from a young man who had recovered from COVID-19. The DNA of the CDR3 is TGTGCCAGCGATGGACAGGGAGGTCGTCAGCCCCAGCATTTT. Protein sequence: CASDGQGGRQPQHF. The full variable domain, its missing parts supplied by reference TRBV2 and TRBJ1-5, is EPEVTQTPSHQVTQMGQEVILRCVPISNHLYFYWYRQILGQKVEFLVSFYNNEISEKSEIFDDQFSVERPDGSNFTLKIRSTKLEDSAMYFCASDGQGGRQPQHFGDGTRLSIL.